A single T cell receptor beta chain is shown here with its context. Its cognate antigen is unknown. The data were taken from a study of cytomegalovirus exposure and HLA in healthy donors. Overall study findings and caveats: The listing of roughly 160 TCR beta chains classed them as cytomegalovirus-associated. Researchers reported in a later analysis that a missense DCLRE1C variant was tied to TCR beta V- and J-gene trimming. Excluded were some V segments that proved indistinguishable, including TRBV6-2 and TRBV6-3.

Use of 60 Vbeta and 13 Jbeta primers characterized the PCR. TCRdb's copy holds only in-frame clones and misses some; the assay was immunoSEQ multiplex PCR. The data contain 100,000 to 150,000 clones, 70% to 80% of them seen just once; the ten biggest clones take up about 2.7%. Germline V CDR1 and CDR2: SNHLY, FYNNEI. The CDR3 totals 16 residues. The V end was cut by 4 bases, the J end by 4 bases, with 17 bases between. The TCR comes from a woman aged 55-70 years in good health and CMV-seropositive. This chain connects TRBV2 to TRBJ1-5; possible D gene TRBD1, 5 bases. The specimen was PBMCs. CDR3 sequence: CASSGPKTESNQPQHF. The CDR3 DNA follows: TGTGCCAGCAGTGGACCTAAGACAGAATCAAATCAGCCCCAGCATTTT.